The rows below give T cell receptor beta chains drawn from one sample of a study of T-cell reconstitution after alpha-beta-depleted transplantation in children. TCRdb redid the calling of the PCR reads with MiXCR, one entry per CDR3 protein. The repertoire includes about 200,000 distinct CDR3 sequences, about 7% of them detected once, and about 5.9% sits in the top ten. Here the sequenced sample was PBMCs, taken before TCRalphabeta/CD19-depleted stem cell transplant. Receptor source: a boy aged 2 to 9 with acute lymphoblastic leukemia, due to receive a stem cell transplant. Each CDR3 is given with its conserved first and last residue. The D gene is left open where the match is weak. Where a row states a size, it is once, few, many or the class of an expanded clone; other rows omit it.

abundance: many
j_gene: TRBJ2-3
v_gene: TRBV29-1
d_gene: TRBD2
CDR3nt: TGCAGCGTTGAAGGGGTCGCGGGGGGCGTAGGGGATACGCAGTATTTT
CDR3aa: CSVEGVAGGVGDTQYF

abundance: many
j_gene: TRBJ2-7
v_gene: TRBV10-3
d_gene: NA
CDR3nt: TGTGCCATCAGTGATGGAGGGACCGCCTCCTACGAGCAGTACTTC
CDR3aa: CAISDGGTASYEQYF

abundance: few
j_gene: TRBJ1-2
v_gene: TRBV28
d_gene: NA
CDR3nt: TGTGCCAGCAGGTTGCGGGGGTTCCTCTATGGCTACACCTTC
CDR3aa: CASRLRGFLYGYTF

abundance: NA
j_gene: TRBJ1-1
v_gene: TRBV27
d_gene: TRBD1
CDR3nt: TGTGCCAGCAGTTCTGGGACAGGGGGCGTCAACACTGAAGCTTTCTTT
CDR3aa: CASSSGTGGVNTEAFF

abundance: NA
j_gene: TRBJ1-2
v_gene: TRBV28
d_gene: NA
CDR3nt: TGTGCCAGCAGTTCCCACGGAGGGAACTATGGCTACACCTTC
CDR3aa: CASSSHGGNYGYTF

abundance: many
j_gene: TRBJ2-5
v_gene: TRBV6-2/TRBV6-3
d_gene: TRBD2
CDR3nt: TGTGCCAGCAGTATTATAGCGGGGGGAGAGACCCAGTACTTC
CDR3aa: CASSIIAGGETQYF

abundance: few
j_gene: TRBJ1-5
v_gene: TRBV27
d_gene: TRBD1
CDR3nt: TGTGCCAGCAGTACAGGGGTCAATCAGCCCCAGCATTTT
CDR3aa: CASSTGVNQPQHF

abundance: many
j_gene: TRBJ2-5
v_gene: TRBV29-1
d_gene: TRBD2
CDR3nt: TGCAGCGTTGGCACTAGCGGGAGCTTGGAGACCCAGTACTTC
CDR3aa: CSVGTSGSLETQYF

abundance: few
j_gene: TRBJ1-3
v_gene: TRBV10-1
d_gene: NA
CDR3nt: TGCGCCAGACTAAGGAGGGGGTCATCTGGAAACACCATATATTTT
CDR3aa: CARLRRGSSGNTIYF

abundance: few
j_gene: TRBJ2-7
v_gene: TRBV25-1
d_gene: NA
CDR3nt: TGTGCCAGCAGCCCAAGTCAGGGGGGGATCCGCGAGCAGTACTTC
CDR3aa: CASSPSQGGIREQYF

abundance: many
j_gene: TRBJ1-5
v_gene: TRBV30
d_gene: NA
CDR3nt: TGTGCCTGGAGTTCCGGGACGACTGATCAGCCCCAGCATTTT
CDR3aa: CAWSSGTTDQPQHF

abundance: many
j_gene: TRBJ2-1
v_gene: TRBV28
d_gene: TRBD2
CDR3nt: TGTGCCAGCACCCCAGCTACTAGCGGGTCCTCCTACAATGAGCAGTTCTTC
CDR3aa: CASTPATSGSSYNEQFF

abundance: many
j_gene: TRBJ2-7
v_gene: TRBV7-2
d_gene: TRBD1
CDR3nt: TGTGCCAGCAGCGCACAGGCCGGGACAGGGGGGTACGAGCAGTACTTC
CDR3aa: CASSAQAGTGGYEQYF

abundance: many
j_gene: TRBJ1-2
v_gene: TRBV20-1
d_gene: TRBD1
CDR3nt: TGCAGTGCTGCAGCAGGGGGTTTTTATGGCTACACCTTC
CDR3aa: CSAAAGGFYGYTF

abundance: many
j_gene: TRBJ1-3
v_gene: TRBV28
d_gene: NA
CDR3nt: TGTGCCACCTTACGGGGTGGATCTGGAAACACCATATATTTT
CDR3aa: CATLRGGSGNTIYF

abundance: many
j_gene: TRBJ2-6
v_gene: TRBV6-5
d_gene: TRBD1
CDR3nt: TGTGCCAGCAGTTACTCGGGACAGGGATTTTCCGGGGCCAACGTCCTGACTTTC
CDR3aa: CASSYSGQGFSGANVLTF

abundance: few
j_gene: TRBJ2-5
v_gene: TRBV6-1
d_gene: TRBD2
CDR3nt: TGTGCCAGCCGCGCTAAGATAGCGGGAGGAGAGACCCAGTACTTC
CDR3aa: CASRAKIAGGETQYF

abundance: few
j_gene: TRBJ1-5
v_gene: TRBV12-3/TRBV12-4
d_gene: TRBD1
CDR3nt: TGTGCCAGCATCCTAACAGGGGGGGGCAATCAGCCCCAGCATTTT
CDR3aa: CASILTGGGNQPQHF

abundance: NA
j_gene: TRBJ2-7
v_gene: TRBV21-1
d_gene: NA
CDR3nt: TGTGCCAGCAGCAAAGATCCCGACGTTCGCTGGTACGAGCAGTACTTC
CDR3aa: CASSKDPDVRWYEQYF

abundance: many
j_gene: TRBJ2-3
v_gene: TRBV27
d_gene: TRBD2
CDR3nt: TGTGCCAGCAGTTCAGTAGCGGGGGTGACAGATACGCAGTATTTT
CDR3aa: CASSSVAGVTDTQYF

abundance: NA
j_gene: TRBJ2-2
v_gene: TRBV4-2
d_gene: TRBD1
CDR3nt: TGTGCCAGCAGCCAAGGACAGGGTGAGGGGGAGCTGTTTTTT
CDR3aa: CASSQGQGEGELFF

abundance: many
j_gene: TRBJ2-1
v_gene: TRBV20-1
d_gene: NA
CDR3nt: TGCAGTGCTATCCGCACAGCGGTTTCGGACGAGCAGTTCTTC
CDR3aa: CSAIRTAVSDEQFF

abundance: few
j_gene: TRBJ1-3
v_gene: TRBV28
d_gene: NA
CDR3nt: TGTGCCAGCCAAGTGTCCTCTGGAAACATCATATATTTT
CDR3aa: CASQVSSGNIIYF

abundance: NA
j_gene: TRBJ2-5
v_gene: TRBV7-9
d_gene: TRBD1
CDR3nt: TGTGCCAGCAGCCCGACAGGGGGGGGGTCGGGAGAGACCCAGTACTTC
CDR3aa: CASSPTGGGSGETQYF

abundance: few
j_gene: TRBJ2-7
v_gene: TRBV6-1
d_gene: TRBD2
CDR3nt: TGTGCCAGCAGGGGAGGGATTGGGTCCTACGAGCAGTACTTC
CDR3aa: CASRGGIGSYEQYF

abundance: many
j_gene: TRBJ2-6
v_gene: TRBV28
d_gene: TRBD1
CDR3nt: TGTGCCAGCAGTCCGCCCGGGACAGGGATTACTGGGGCCAACGTCCTGACTTTC
CDR3aa: CASSPPGTGITGANVLTF

abundance: many
j_gene: TRBJ2-5
v_gene: TRBV6-2/TRBV6-3
d_gene: TRBD2
CDR3nt: TGTGCCAGCAGTCGTCCCGTAGCGGGGCAAGAGACCCAGTACTTC
CDR3aa: CASSRPVAGQETQYF

abundance: NA
j_gene: TRBJ2-5
v_gene: TRBV12-3/TRBV12-4
d_gene: TRBD1
CDR3nt: TGTACCATCTGTTTAAGGGCAGGGGGCGCCTGGAATCAAGAGACCCAGTACTTC
CDR3aa: CTICLRAGGAWNQETQYF

abundance: many
j_gene: TRBJ1-1
v_gene: TRBV7-2
d_gene: NA
CDR3nt: TGTGCCAGCAGCTTATTCTTTGGGGAGAACACTGAAGCTTTCTTT
CDR3aa: CASSLFFGENTEAFF

abundance: few
j_gene: TRBJ1-5
v_gene: TRBV7-8
d_gene: NA
CDR3nt: TGTGCCAGCAGCTTGACCCATCGACAGAACAATCAGCCCCAGCATTTT
CDR3aa: CASSLTHRQNNQPQHF

abundance: few
j_gene: TRBJ2-5
v_gene: TRBV6-2/TRBV6-3
d_gene: NA
CDR3nt: TGTGCCAGCAGTTACTCGATGGCAGGGCTACTCCAAGAGACCCAGTACTTC
CDR3aa: CASSYSMAGLLQETQYF

abundance: NA
j_gene: TRBJ1-1
v_gene: TRBV7-3
d_gene: NA
CDR3nt: TGTGCCAGCAGCTTAATCCGAAATACTGAAGCTTTCTTT
CDR3aa: CASSLIRNTEAFF

abundance: few
j_gene: TRBJ1-2
v_gene: TRBV28
d_gene: TRBD1
CDR3nt: TGTGCCAGCAGTGAGGGACAGTTCTATGGCTACACCTTC
CDR3aa: CASSEGQFYGYTF

abundance: few
j_gene: TRBJ1-1
v_gene: TRBV12-3/TRBV12-4
d_gene: TRBD1
CDR3nt: TGTGCCAGCCACGGGGACAGTGTAACTGAAGCTTTCTTT
CDR3aa: CASHGDSVTEAFF

abundance: few
j_gene: TRBJ1-6
v_gene: TRBV20-1
d_gene: TRBD1
CDR3nt: TGCAGTGCTCCCAGCCACAGGGGTGCCCGGAGTTCACCCCTCCACTTT
CDR3aa: CSAPSHRGARSSPLHF

abundance: many
j_gene: TRBJ1-6
v_gene: TRBV10-2
d_gene: NA
CDR3nt: TGCGCCAGCACTCAGGGACAACAGGTTTCACCCCTCCACTTT
CDR3aa: CASTQGQQVSPLHF

abundance: many
j_gene: TRBJ2-3
v_gene: TRBV5-6
d_gene: TRBD2
CDR3nt: TGTGCCAGCAGCGGCGAGTTTCCTAGCGGGATAAGCACAGATACGCAGTATTTT
CDR3aa: CASSGEFPSGISTDTQYF

abundance: few
j_gene: TRBJ2-1
v_gene: TRBV20-1
d_gene: TRBD2
CDR3nt: TGCAGTGTCTCACGACGGGGGGGAACCTACAATGAGCAGTTCTTC
CDR3aa: CSVSRRGGTYNEQFF

abundance: many
j_gene: TRBJ2-1
v_gene: TRBV7-2
d_gene: TRBD1
CDR3nt: TGTGCCAGCAGCCCGCCTGGGACAGGGCCTTGGGAGCAGTTCTTC
CDR3aa: CASSPPGTGPWEQFF

abundance: many
j_gene: TRBJ2-7
v_gene: TRBV7-2
d_gene: TRBD2
CDR3nt: TGTGCCAGCAGCTTAGAGCCGGGGCGGACTAGCGGCGGGGCGCAGTACTTC
CDR3aa: CASSLEPGRTSGGAQYF

abundance: many
j_gene: TRBJ1-5
v_gene: TRBV7-2
d_gene: NA
CDR3nt: TGTGCCAGCAGCCGGACGGGGGGCGCGGATCAGCCCCAGCATTTT
CDR3aa: CASSRTGGADQPQHF

abundance: many
j_gene: TRBJ1-2
v_gene: TRBV3-1
d_gene: TRBD1
CDR3nt: TGTGCCAGCAGCTCCCGGGACAGAGGAGACTATGGCTACACCTTC
CDR3aa: CASSSRDRGDYGYTF

abundance: many
j_gene: TRBJ2-5
v_gene: TRBV28
d_gene: NA
CDR3nt: TGTGCCAGCTCGGGCCAAACCGGGACTCAAGAGACCCAGTACTTC
CDR3aa: CASSGQTGTQETQYF

abundance: many
j_gene: TRBJ2-3
v_gene: TRBV12-3/TRBV12-4
d_gene: NA
CDR3nt: TGTGCCAGCAGTGGGACTTTCAATACGCAGTATTTT
CDR3aa: CASSGTFNTQYF

abundance: many
j_gene: TRBJ2-1
v_gene: TRBV28
d_gene: NA
CDR3nt: TGTGCCAGCAGTTTATACGGACAAGTCAATCCTAATGAGCAGTTCTTC
CDR3aa: CASSLYGQVNPNEQFF

abundance: NA
j_gene: TRBJ2-3
v_gene: TRBV6-2/TRBV6-3
d_gene: NA
CDR3nt: TGTGCCAGCAAGGTCGTCTGGGGGCCCGTGGGGGGATCGGACACAGATACGCAGTATTTT
CDR3aa: CASKVVWGPVGGSDTDTQYF

abundance: many
j_gene: TRBJ1-1
v_gene: TRBV6-2/TRBV6-3
d_gene: NA
CDR3nt: TGTGCCAGCCGCCCGGCGTGGGACACTGAAGCTTTCTTT
CDR3aa: CASRPAWDTEAFF

abundance: many
j_gene: TRBJ2-1
v_gene: TRBV11-2
d_gene: NA
CDR3nt: TGTGCCAGCAGCCCCGGGGGCAGCTCCTACAATGAGCAGTTCTTC
CDR3aa: CASSPGGSSYNEQFF

abundance: few
j_gene: TRBJ1-1
v_gene: TRBV19
d_gene: TRBD1
CDR3nt: TGTGCCAGTAGTATGGACAGGAGTATCGAAGCTTTCTTT
CDR3aa: CASSMDRSIEAFF

abundance: many
j_gene: TRBJ2-3
v_gene: TRBV4-3
d_gene: NA
CDR3nt: TGCGCCAGTAAACCAACTGGATATGGGGATACGCAGTATTTT
CDR3aa: CASKPTGYGDTQYF

abundance: many
j_gene: TRBJ2-1
v_gene: TRBV4-2
d_gene: NA
CDR3nt: TGTGCCAGCAGCCAAGAGGACATGTCCTACAATGAGCAGTTCTTC
CDR3aa: CASSQEDMSYNEQFF

abundance: few
j_gene: TRBJ2-7
v_gene: TRBV11-2
d_gene: TRBD2
CDR3nt: TGTGCCAGCAGCTTAGGGGGACTAGCGGGCTACGAGCAGTACTTC
CDR3aa: CASSLGGLAGYEQYF

abundance: many
j_gene: TRBJ1-1
v_gene: TRBV5-1
d_gene: NA
CDR3nt: TGCGCCAGCAGCTTGGGTCAGACAGGGAACACTGAAGCTTTCTTT
CDR3aa: CASSLGQTGNTEAFF

abundance: many
j_gene: TRBJ2-5
v_gene: TRBV11-2
d_gene: NA
CDR3nt: TGTGCCAGCAGCTTAAATCCTATGGGGAAGACTTTCGGGGAGACCCAGTACTTC
CDR3aa: CASSLNPMGKTFGETQYF

abundance: many
j_gene: TRBJ2-7
v_gene: TRBV7-2
d_gene: NA
CDR3nt: TGTGCCAGCAGCGTTGGACAGTCCAGCTCCTACGAGCAGTACTTC
CDR3aa: CASSVGQSSSYEQYF

abundance: NA
j_gene: TRBJ1-5
v_gene: TRBV2
d_gene: TRBD1
CDR3nt: TGTGCCAGCAGGCTCAGGGGGGGTGGCAATCAGCCCCAGCATTTT
CDR3aa: CASRLRGGGNQPQHF

abundance: few
j_gene: TRBJ2-3
v_gene: TRBV2
d_gene: NA
CDR3nt: TGTGCCAGCACCAGGGACGGGACCCTACGAGATACGCAGTATTTT
CDR3aa: CASTRDGTLRDTQYF

abundance: many
j_gene: TRBJ2-1
v_gene: TRBV28
d_gene: NA
CDR3nt: TGTGCCAGCAGTTTACTTTCGGGCAGGGTCTCCTACAATGAGCAGTTCTTC
CDR3aa: CASSLLSGRVSYNEQFF

abundance: few
j_gene: TRBJ1-5
v_gene: TRBV20-1
d_gene: NA
CDR3nt: TGCAGTGCCCACCCAAATAGGATTCATCAGCCCCAGCATTTT
CDR3aa: CSAHPNRIHQPQHF

abundance: many
j_gene: TRBJ2-7
v_gene: TRBV7-2
d_gene: TRBD1
CDR3nt: TGTGCCAGCCAAAGAGGGGACAGCGGCTCCTACGAGCAGTACTTC
CDR3aa: CASQRGDSGSYEQYF